These T cell receptor beta chains were read from a single sample in a study of T cell repertoires in cytomegalovirus infection. Each CDR3 protein gets one entry after TCRdb re-called the reads with MiXCR. The sample lists 350,000 to 450,000 distinct CDR3 sequences, 15% to 20% occurring once. The sequencing input was PBMCs. These receptors were taken from a human donor in good health (CMV status not recorded). Some clones in this sample may be carry-over from other donors' samples. The CDR3 runs from the conserved cysteine through the conserved F or W. D genes are given only for firm matches. Rows may omit the clone size; those that give it use once, few, many or a size class.

CDR3nt	CDR3aa	v_gene	j_gene	d_gene	len	abundance
TGCGCCAGCAGCCCAAGCGAGTTTCTGCGCAATGAGCAGTTCTTC	CASSPSEFLRNEQFF	TRBV4-1	TRBJ2-1	.	15	few
TGTGCCAGCAGCTTACTGGGCACCCAGGATGGCTACACCTTC	CASSLLGTQDGYTF	TRBV7-2	TRBJ1-2	.	14	many
TGTGCCAGCAGCTGGGAATCTCCAGATACGCAGTATTTT	CASSWESPDTQYF	TRBV7-2	TRBJ2-3	.	13	many
TGTGCCAGCAGCCCCTCTGGGGCGGGAGGCTACAATGAGCAGTTCTTC	CASSPSGAGGYNEQFF	TRBV7-7	TRBJ2-1	TRBD2	16	many
TGTGCCAGTAGTTTCGAGGGAGGGAGTCAGCCCCAGCATTTT	CASSFEGGSQPQHF	TRBV19	TRBJ1-5	.	14	many
TGTGCCAGCAGCTCCTCCTTTGGGGCTGGTTCACCCCTCCACTTT	CASSSSFGAGSPLHF	TRBV7-2	TRBJ1-6	.	15	many
TGTGCCAGCAGTGAATACGGAAACTATGGCGACACCTTC	CASSEYGNYGDTF	TRBV6-4	TRBJ1-2	.	13	.
TGTGCCAGCACCACGCGGGTGTCTAATGAAAAACTGTTTTTT	CASTTRVSNEKLFF	TRBV7-2	TRBJ1-4	.	14	many
TGTGCCAGCATTTTTAACACTGAAGCTTTCTTT	CASIFNTEAFF	TRBV28	TRBJ1-1	.	11	many
TGTGCCAGTAGTATAGATGACGGGCGGGAGCAGTACTTC	CASSIDDGREQYF	TRBV19	TRBJ2-7	.	13	few
TGCAGTGCTCCACTGGGACGCACCGGGGAGCTGTTTTTT	CSAPLGRTGELFF	TRBV20-1	TRBJ2-2	.	13	many
TGCGCCAGCAGCCAACTGACTGGCCGGGGCACCGGGGAGCTGTTTTTT	CASSQLTGRGTGELFF	TRBV4-3	TRBJ2-2	.	16	many
TGTGCCAGCAGCTCAGCGGGGGGCTACAAGCAGTACTTC	CASSSAGGYKQYF	TRBV7-8	TRBJ2-7	TRBD2	13	.
TGTGCCAGGACAAGGGGAGTACGGCCGGATTCACCCCTCCACTTT	CARTRGVRPDSPLHF	TRBV19	TRBJ1-6	.	15	many
TGTGCCAGCAGACGACTGGGCCGGGGTGAGCAGTTCTTC	CASRRLGRGEQFF	TRBV6-1	TRBJ2-1	.	13	.
TGTGCCAGCAGCTTTACCCAGGGCACTGAAGCTTTCTTT	CASSFTQGTEAFF	TRBV7-9	TRBJ1-1	.	13	many
TGTGCCAGCAGAGCCCAAAGTCAGCTTGGGGTATGGGGCTACACCTTC	CASRAQSQLGVWGYTF	TRBV2	TRBJ1-2	.	16	.
TGTGCCAGCAGCCAGGGGGTGGAAGCTTTCTTT	CASSQGVEAFF	TRBV5-6	TRBJ1-1	TRBD1	11	few
TGTGCCAGCAGTAAAGGCACCGGGGAGCTGTTTTTT	CASSKGTGELFF	TRBV12-3/TRBV12-4	TRBJ2-2	.	12	.
TGTGCCATCAGTGAGTCTGGGGTAGCGTGGCAGCCCCAGCATTTT	CAISESGVAWQPQHF	TRBV10-3	TRBJ1-5	.	15	.
TGTGCCAGCAGGGATATGGGCAGCGGGGGGAGTGCCGGGGAGCTGTTTTTT	CASRDMGSGGSAGELFF	TRBV7-2	TRBJ2-2	TRBD2	17	few
TGTGCCAGCAGCCTAGGGGGGAAATATAATTCACCCCTCCACTTT	CASSLGGKYNSPLHF	TRBV7-2	TRBJ1-6	.	15	.
TGTGCCAGCAGCTTAGTAGGGCCCGGGGAGCTGTTTTTT	CASSLVGPGELFF	TRBV7-2	TRBJ2-2	.	13	many
TGCAGCCCTATTCGAGGAGCGGGGGGCCTGGATACGCAGTATTTT	CSPIRGAGGLDTQYF	TRBV20-1	TRBJ2-3	TRBD2	15	few
TGTGCCACCAGCAGAGATAAGCAACGGGGATTGCCCCAGCATTTT	CATSRDKQRGLPQHF	TRBV15	TRBJ1-5	.	15	.
TGTGCCAGCAGTTTATCCGGACTAGCGGGCGGGGAGCTGTTTTTT	CASSLSGLAGGELFF	TRBV12-3/TRBV12-4	TRBJ2-2	TRBD2	15	many